This T cell receptor beta chain was retrieved from a study of T cell repertoires in aging, cancer and after chemotherapy. General study results and limits: Compared with age-matched healthy donors, untreated hematological or solid cancer patients showed higher blood TCR clonality.

Peripheral blood genomic DNA, not sorted cells or RNA, was the template. CDR1 and CDR2 (germline): SGHKS, YYEKEE (reference sequence). Trimming cost V 3 bases and J 5 bases; bases outside gene matches: 8. The CDR3 is 15 residues long. Multiplex touch-down PCR with TRB-A/B primers amplified rearranged V-D-J TRB sequences. A single record per CDR3 protein comes from TCRdb applying MiXCR to the multiplex PCR reads. In the table there are about 5,000 distinct CDR3 sequences, approximately 30% of which are singletons. Concerning this clonotype: Its antigen is unidentified.

This clonotype was obtained from a human donor with a blood cancer. Sequencing input: blood. The chain combines TRBV5-5 with TRBJ2-5, with TRBD1 matching over 9 bases. The CDR3 nucleotides are TGTGCCAGCAGCTCCACAGGGGGCGAGTGGGAGACCCAGTACTTC. It translates to CASSSTGGEWETQYF.